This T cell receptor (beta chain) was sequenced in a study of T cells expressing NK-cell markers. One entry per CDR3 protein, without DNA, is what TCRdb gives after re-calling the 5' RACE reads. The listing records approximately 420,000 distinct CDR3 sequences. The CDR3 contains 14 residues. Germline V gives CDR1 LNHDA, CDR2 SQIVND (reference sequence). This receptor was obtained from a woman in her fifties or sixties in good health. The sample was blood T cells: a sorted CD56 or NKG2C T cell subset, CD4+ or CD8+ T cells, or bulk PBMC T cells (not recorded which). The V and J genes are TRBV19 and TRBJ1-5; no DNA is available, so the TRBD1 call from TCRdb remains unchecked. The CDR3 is CASSTDRGGLAQHF.